The 32 T cell receptor beta chains below come from one sample, sequenced in a study of identical twins (dated by TCRdb to 2016 to 2018). Libraries were built with 5' RACE. The listed sequencing device is Illumina HiSeq 2000. In-frame beta chains were kept once TCRdb had trimmed the public reads at Q25 with fastp and called clones with MiXCR. Each CDR3 protein appears once, grouped with its most common genes and DNA. The sample contains 700,000 or so distinct CDR3 sequences, more than 6.5% of them found a single time. The ten largest make up about 0.98% of the sample. This same sample was also part of a study on yellow fever vaccine responses in identical twins.

Sequencing input: PBMCs. The source of these receptors is a woman younger than 35 in good health.

This clonotype was detected only a few times. The V and J genes are TRBV5-4 and TRBJ2-3, with D perhaps matching TRBD1 or TRBD2 (6 bases each). The CDR3 contains 15 residues. V was clipped by 3 bases and J by 4 bases, with 15 bases between them. Germline V gene lookup returns CDR1 SGHNT and CDR2 YYREEE (reference sequence). CDR3 amino acids: CASSSSRGLADTQYF. The CDR3 nucleotides read TGTGCCAGCAGCTCGTCACGGGGGCTGGCAGATACGCAGTATTTT.

This clonotype was seen many times. The V call is TRBV7-3, the J call TRBJ1-6, with TRBD1 as a possible D gene (5 bases). V lost 2 bases and J 7 bases, leaving 9 bases between the germline ends. CDR1 SGHTA and CDR2 FQGTGA come from the germline V gene. The CDR3 length is 14 residues. CDR3 sequence (DNA): TGTGCCAGCAGCTTACAGGGAGGAAATTCACCCCTCCACTTT. Protein: CASSLQGGNSPLHF.

The chain recombines TRBV27 with TRBJ2-7; 11 positions agree with TRBD1. CDR1 is MNHEY and CDR2 is SMNVEV in the germline V gene (reference sequence). V trimming: 6 bases; J trimming: 3 bases; junction bases outside the gene matches: 7. There are 15 residues in the CDR3. The CDR3 spells CASRSGDRGFYEQYF. The CDR3 DNA is TGTGCCAGCAGAAGTGGGGACAGGGGGTTCTACGAGCAGTACTTC.

In this sample, this clonotype turned up a few times. The CDR3 here is CASSPPVRGYEQYF. For the CDR3, the DNA is TGTGCCAGCTCACCACCAGTCAGGGGATACGAGCAGTACTTC. The chain is built from TRBV18 and TRBJ2-7; D is possibly TRBD1 (6 bases). Germline CDR1 KGHSH, CDR2 LQKENI. V was shortened by 0 bases and J by 4 bases, with 10 bases between the two germline ends. The CDR3 length is 14 residues.

This chain uses TRBV5-8 with TRBJ2-7, with 9 bases fitting TRBD1. Trimming removed 6 bases from V and 0 bases from J; junction bases left unmatched: 7. CDR1 is SGHTS, CDR2 YDEGEE, per germline. The CDR3 totals 15 residues. This CDR3 reads CASTTGGGSSYEQYF. In DNA, the CDR3 is TGTGCCAGCACCACAGGGGGCGGGAGCTCCTACGAGCAGTACTTC.

V and J are TRBV20-1 and TRBJ2-1; TRBD1 matches 7 bases. CDR3 length equals 12 residues. Germline-derived CDR1 and CDR2 are DFQATT and SNEGSKA (reference sequence). After removal of 0 bases from V and 10 bases from J, the junction contained 3 bases not matched to a gene. In nucleotides, the CDR3 is TGCAGTGCTAGAGATATACAGGGGGAGCAGTTCTTC. Translated: CSARDIQGEQFF.

This clonotype has a handful of counts. CDR3 amino acids: CASSRGQGILTDTQYF. CDR3 DNA: TGCGCCAGCAGCCGGGGACAGGGCATTCTCACAGATACGCAGTATTTT. This chain joins TRBV5-1 and TRBJ2-3, with 9 positions matching TRBD1. The germline gives CDR1 SGHRS, CDR2 YFSETQ. Trimming cost V 4 bases and J 2 bases; bases outside gene matches: 8. The CDR3 consists of 16 residues.

This clonotype was seen many times. This chain links TRBV4-1 with TRBJ2-3; 9 bases match TRBD2. Germline V CDR1 and CDR2: MGHRA, YSYEKL. V gave up 0 bases and J gave up 6 bases; unmatched junction bases: 10. The CDR3 spans 17 residues. CDR3 loop: CASSQDWGLARKDTQYF. CDR3 in DNA: TGCGCCAGCAGCCAAGATTGGGGACTAGCCCGTAAGGATACGCAGTATTTT.

The J gene is TRBJ2-1, the V gene TRBV6-4; D may be TRBD1 (5 bases). The CDR3 runs 15 residues. Germline values: CDR1 MRHNA, CDR2 SNTAGT. The V and J ends lost 8 bases and 0 bases respectively, with 14 bases between them. CDR3 sequence reads: CASRADMSSYNEQFF. Here the CDR3 DNA reads TGTGCCAGCCGGGCGGACATGAGCTCCTACAATGAGCAGTTCTTC.

This clonotype was seen a few times. V usage is TRBV7-2 and J usage is TRBJ2-7; 8 nucleotides align to TRBD1. The V gene end was trimmed by 6 bases and the J gene end by 2 bases; junction bases not matched to a gene: 9. The CDR3 length is 15 residues. CDR1 and CDR2 (germline): SGHTA, FQGNSA. Here the CDR3 reads CASRSQQGGPYEQYF. The DNA for the CDR3 is TGTGCCAGCAGATCCCAACAGGGGGGTCCCTACGAGCAGTACTTC.

In its sample, this clonotype was seen many times. The rearrangement joins TRBV7-2 to TRBJ2-5, with TRBD2 matching 9 bases. The germline V gene encodes CDR1 SGHTA and CDR2 FQGNSA. The CDR3 extends over 15 amino acids. Unmatched junction bases numbered 7, after V lost 6 bases and J lost 2 bases. CDR3 region: CASSFRLAGQETQYF. The CDR3 region has the DNA TGTGCCAGCAGTTTTAGGCTAGCGGGACAAGAGACCCAGTACTTC. The variable domain in full, completed from reference TRBV7-2 and TRBJ2-5, reads GAGVSQSPSNKVTEKGKDVELRCDPISGHTALYWYRQSLGQGLEFLIYFQGNSAPDKSGLPSDRFSAERTGGSVSTLTIQRTQQEDSAVYLCASSFRLAGQETQYFGPGTRLLVL.

This clonotype occurred a few times. This chain uses TRBV5-1 with TRBJ2-7; D is perhaps TRBD1 (5 bases). Trimming cost V 0 bases and J 6 bases, with 10 bases left between them. The CDR3 loop spans 13 amino acids. Germline V gene lookup returns CDR1 SGHRS and CDR2 YFSETQ. For the CDR3, the DNA is TGCGCCAGCAGCTTGGATGGGGCCGCCGAGCAGTACTTC. Translated: CASSLDGAAEQYF.

This clonotype occurred many times. The CDR3 here is CASSFRGSEAFF. CDR3 DNA: TGTGCCAGCAGTTTCCGGGGCTCTGAAGCTTTCTTT. V and J are TRBV12-3 or TRBV12-4 and TRBJ1-1, with D tentatively TRBD1 (5 bases). The ends were cut back, 3 bases at V and 6 bases at J, with 8 bases in the middle. There are 12 residues in the CDR3.

This clonotype was found a few times. The chain links TRBV20-1 to TRBJ2-2; TRBD2 is a possible D gene (6 bases). The CDR3 totals 17 residues. Trimming pared 3 bases from V and 4 bases from J, leaving 21 bases between. The germline V gene encodes CDR1 DFQATT and CDR2 SNEGSKA (reference sequence). The CDR3 DNA is TGCAGTGCTAGGAGGTGGGCAGCGGGTGACGTCACCGGGGAGCTGTTTTTT. Protein: CSARRWAAGDVTGELFF.

This clonotype turned up a few times. The chain carries TRBV29-1 and TRBJ2-5, with TRBD1 as a possible D gene (5 bases). V was pared by 2 bases and J by 7 bases, with 8 bases between. Germline V CDR1 and CDR2: SQVTM, ANQGSEA. This CDR3 spans 11 amino acids. The CDR3, as DNA: TGCAGCGTTGAAAGGGGCGGGACCCAGTACTTC. Encoded protein: CSVERGGTQYF.

This clonotype was seen ten or more times. The rearrangement joins TRBV5-1 to TRBJ2-1; TRBD2 might be the D (7 bases). Trimming stripped 2 bases from V and 3 bases from J, with 15 bases between. The CDR3 consists of 16 residues. Per germline, CDR1 SGHRS and CDR2 YFSETQ. The CDR3 nucleotides read TGCGCCAGCAGCTTTGGGGGGGGACAAAACTACAATGAGCAGTTCTTC. Its translation is CASSFGGGQNYNEQFF.

V gene TRBV19 combines with J gene TRBJ2-2; 9 nucleotides line up with TRBD1. Germline V gene lookup returns CDR1 LNHDA and CDR2 SQIVND (reference sequence). V shed 10 bases and J 4 bases; nucleotides not matched to a gene: 13. This CDR3 is 16 amino acids long. The chain's CDR3 is CATAGQGGLLTGELFF. CDR3 in DNA: TGTGCCACTGCGGGACAGGGCGGCCTTCTCACCGGGGAGCTGTTTTTT.

This clonotype was picked up many times. The rearrangement joins TRBV12-3 or TRBV12-4 to TRBJ2-1; D remains unclear. Trimming cost V 5 bases and J 6 bases, with 11 bases left between them. CDR3 length: 13 residues. CDR3 coding DNA: TGTGCCAGCAGTCCTGCCCTGGGCAATGAGCAGTTCTTC. Its translation: CASSPALGNEQFF.

CDR3 loop: CASSYRAALYNEQFF. The DNA of the CDR3 is TGTGCCAGCAGTTATCGGGCAGCCCTCTACAATGAGCAGTTCTTC. The gene calls are TRBV27 and TRBJ2-1, with unresolved D. The CDR3 sequence is 15 residues long. Germline values: CDR1 MNHEY, CDR2 SMNVEV (reference sequence). The ends were cut back, 4 bases at V and 3 bases at J, with 13 bases in the middle.

This clonotype was recorded a few times. The gene calls are TRBV6-4 and TRBJ2-3, with a weak D call TRBD2 (6 bases). This CDR3 has 15 residues. V lost 10 bases and J lost 5, with 22 bases in between. CDR1 MRHNA and CDR2 SNTAGT come from the germline V gene. The CDR3 loop is CATSSRAGGLDTQYF. The CDR3 DNA reads TGTGCCACCTCGTCACGAGCGGGCGGTCTAGATACGCAGTATTTT.

This clonotype was counted a few times. The chain uses TRBV5-1 and TRBJ2-5; 7 bases map to TRBD1. V shed 4 bases, J shed 4 bases, and the junction held 7 bases outside the gene matches. This CDR3 region has 14 residues. Germline lookup yields CDR1 SGHRS and CDR2 YFSETQ. The CDR3 DNA sequence: TGCGCCAGCAGCCAAAGACAGGGCTCAGAGACCCAGTACTTC. Encoded protein: CASSQRQGSETQYF.

This clonotype was recorded at least ten times. The V and J genes are TRBV12-3 or TRBV12-4 and TRBJ2-5; TRBD1 might be the D (7 bases). V dropped 5 bases and J dropped 4 bases, with 17 bases sitting between them. The CDR3 covers 15 residues. The CDR3 nucleotides read TGTGCCAGCAGTAGAAGACAGGGAGGACGAGAGACCCAGTACTTC. This codes for CASSRRQGGRETQYF.

In this sample, this clonotype turned up many times. The chain combines TRBV6-2 or TRBV6-3 with TRBJ1-1; D perhaps matches TRBD1 (5 bases). Germline V CDR1 and CDR2: MNHEY, SVGEGT. CDR3 length: 14 residues. V was pared by 5 bases and J by 5 bases, with 15 bases between. CDR3 in DNA: TGTGCCAGCAGTCCGGGACCGACGAGGACTGAAGCTTTCTTT. This codes for CASSPGPTRTEAFF.

This clonotype came up a few times. The rearrangement uses TRBV14 and TRBJ2-7, with 14 positions matching TRBD2. This CDR3 is built from 18 residues. With V trimmed by 4 bases and J by 3 bases, 11 bases remained unmatched. Germline CDR1 is SGHDN and CDR2 is FVKESK. The CDR3 reads CASSRAVGLAGENYEQYF. The CDR3 DNA sequence: TGTGCCAGCAGCCGCGCCGTGGGACTAGCGGGAGAAAACTACGAGCAGTACTTC.

This clonotype turned up a few times. This sequence joins TRBV29-1 and TRBJ2-3, with D maybe TRBD1 (5 bases). The CDR3 is made up of 13 amino acids. The ends were cut back, 0 bases at V and 1 base at J, with 5 bases in the middle. Germline values: CDR1 SQVTM, CDR2 ANQGSEA. CDR3 DNA sequence: TGCAGCGTTGAAGAAGGGGGCACAGATACGCAGTATTTT. It yields the protein CSVEEGGTDTQYF.

This clonotype was seen repeatedly, ten times or more. The rearrangement joins TRBV4-3 to TRBJ1-4, with D perhaps matching TRBD1 (6 bases). The CDR3 sequence is 15 residues long. The germline V and J ends were trimmed by 0 bases and 8 bases, with 13 bases remaining between them. Germline CDR1 and CDR2: LGHNA and YSLEER. The DNA of the CDR3 is TGCGCCAGCAGCCAAGAGGGGGGCGCGGGGGAAAAACTGTTTTTT. This encodes CASSQEGGAGEKLFF.

This clonotype was counted between two and nine times. This chain uses TRBV7-9 with TRBJ2-2; 8 nucleotides align to TRBD1. J gave up 6 bases and V 5 bases, and 8 bases lay outside the gene matches. This CDR3 region has 15 residues. CDR1 and CDR2 from the germline V gene are SEHNR and FQNEAQ (reference sequence). The CDR3 spells CASSQPDRASGELFF. The CDR3 DNA is TGTGCCAGCAGCCAACCGGACAGGGCGTCCGGGGAGCTGTTTTTT.

Ten or more counts support this clonotype. The V gene is TRBV24-1, the J gene TRBJ2-7, with unresolved D. This CDR3 comprises 13 residues. Germline V gene data show CDR1 as KGHDR and CDR2 as SFDVKD. V was clipped by 1 base and J by 4 bases, with 7 bases between them. The CDR3 coding sequence is TGTGCCACCAGTGATTTAGATGGATACGAGCAGTACTTC. Residues: CATSDLDGYEQYF.

As for this clonotype: Given a much more abundant clone one base away, this may be a read error. The chain is built from TRBV28 and TRBJ2-2; D gene ambiguous. The germline V gene has CDR1 MDHEN and CDR2 SYDVKM. The CDR3 runs to 13 residues. The ends were cut back, 7 bases at V and 0 bases at J, with 6 bases in the middle. CDR3 sequence: CASNSPNTGELFF. CDR3 DNA sequence: TGTGCCAGCAATAGTCCGAACACCGGGGAGCTGTTTTTT.

This clonotype was recorded a few times. The chain links TRBV7-8 to TRBJ2-5, with D possibly matching TRBD1 (5 bases). The V end lost 1 base, the J end lost 5 bases, and 11 bases lay between the germline ends. The CDR3 has 14 amino acids. From germline, CDR1 is SGHVS and CDR2 FQNEAQ. The CDR3 nucleotides are TGTGCCAGCAGCTTAGTTGCACAGGTGGAGACCCAGTACTTC. This codes for CASSLVAQVETQYF. The full variable domain, rest sourced from reference TRBV7-8 and TRBJ2-5, is GAGVSQSPRYKVAKRGQDVALRCDPISGHVSLFWYQQALGQGPEFLTYFQNEAQLDKSGLPSDRFFAERPEGSVSTLKIQRTQQEDSAVYLCASSLVAQVETQYFGPGTRLLVL.

This clonotype came up a few times. This chain joins TRBV5-1 and TRBJ2-1, with TRBD2 matching 10 bases. The CDR3 has 12 residues. Trimming removed 5 bases from V and 10 bases from J; junction bases left unmatched: 3. Germline CDR1 reads SGHRS; CDR2 reads YFSETQ. The CDR3 is CASRPGLAEQFF. In nucleotides, the CDR3 is TGCGCCAGCAGACCGGGACTAGCGGAGCAGTTCTTC.

This clonotype was seen ten or more times. The rearrangement joins TRBV12-3 or TRBV12-4 to TRBJ2-3; 11 bases align to TRBD2. The CDR3 runs 15 residues. J gave up 2 bases and V 4 bases, and 2 bases lay outside the gene matches. CDR3 DNA: TGTGCCAGCAGTTCGACTAGCGGGAACACAGATACGCAGTATTTT. Translating gives CASSSTSGNTDTQYF.